The rows below give T cell receptor beta chains drawn from one sample of a study of T cell responses to AZD1222 COVID-19 vaccine. Only in-frame clones appear in the TCRdb table, and some are missing; sequencing was by immunoSEQ multiplex PCR. The sample consists of 110,000 to 150,000 clones, approximately 91% of them appearing once. Sequences were derived from peripheral blood, sampled on day 0 of AZD1222 vaccination. The receptors here all came from an adult in good health. CDR3s include the opening cysteine and the closing phenylalanine or tryptophan. D genes are given only for firm matches. A row's size may be missing; if present it is once, few, many or a size class.

cdr3_nt cdr3_aa d_call v_call clone_size j_call
TGTGCCAGCAGTTTAAACTTGAACACCGGGGAGCTGTTTTTT CASSLNLNTGELFF - TRBV27 - TRBJ2-2
TGTGCCACCAGTGGCTCGACAGGGTATCGCGATGAGCAGTTCTTC CATSGSTGYRDEQFF TRBD1 TRBV24-1 - TRBJ2-1
TGTGCCAGCAGCCAGGACAGTTACAGCGGCTACACCTTC CASSQDSYSGYTF - TRBV28 - TRBJ1-2
TGTGCCAGCAGTTATACGCGGTACAATGAGCAGTTCTTC CASSYTRYNEQFF - TRBV6-2/TRBV6-3 - TRBJ2-1
TGTGCCAGCAGTGACGGGGCGCTCGATACGCAGTATTTT CASSDGALDTQYF - TRBV6-4 - TRBJ2-3
TGCGCCAGCAGCGCCGGTACGGCTAATGAAAAACTGTTTTTT CASSAGTANEKLFF - TRBV5-1 - TRBJ1-4
TGTGCCAGCAGTGAAAGGGGACTAGCGGGCTCTTACGAGCAGTACTTC CASSERGLAGSYEQYF TRBD2 TRBV2 - TRBJ2-7
TGTGCCAGTAGTTTGGGGACAGGGGGCAATGAGCAGTTCTTC CASSLGTGGNEQFF TRBD1 TRBV19 - TRBJ2-1
TGTGCCAGCAGTTTAGAGGGATGGCGCGGGAGCCGCGTTACCTACGAGCAGTACTTC CASSLEGWRGSRVTYEQYF TRBD2 TRBV27 - TRBJ2-7
TGCAGCGTTGATGGGGGGGAGACCTATGGCTACACCTTC CSVDGGETYGYTF - TRBV29-1 - TRBJ1-2
TGTGCCAGCGGCCCCGGGACACACTCGGGGAGCTACACCTTC CASGPGTHSGSYTF - TRBV13 - TRBJ1-2
TGTGCCAGCAGCACCAATTACGGGAACACTGAAGCTTTCTTT CASSTNYGNTEAFF - TRBV7-8 - TRBJ1-1
TGTGCCAGCAGCTTAGTAAACCCCCGGGCGAGTGAAGCTTTCTTT CASSLVNPRASEAFF - TRBV7-9 - TRBJ1-1
TGTGCCAGCAAACGGACTAGCGGGGGAGGTGAGCAGTACTTC CASKRTSGGGEQYF TRBD2 TRBV2 - TRBJ2-7
TGTGCCAGCTCACCAGTCAGTGGGCAGGGCTCTGGAAACACCATATATTTT CASSPVSGQGSGNTIYF - TRBV18 - TRBJ1-3
TGTGCCAGCAGCTTCCTCCAGGGCCAAGGGACTGAAGCTTTCTTT CASSFLQGQGTEAFF - TRBV11-2 - TRBJ1-1
TGTGCCAGCAGCTTGGAAAGGAGGACGGACACCGGGGAGCTGTTTTTT CASSLERRTDTGELFF - TRBV5-6 - TRBJ2-2
TGTGCCTCCGGGAAGGGAAACACCGGGGAGCTGTTTTTT CASGKGNTGELFF - TRBV9 once TRBJ2-2
TGTGCCAGCAGTGAAGTAGGGGGCCCCTTACAGCCCCAGCATTTT CASSEVGGPLQPQHF TRBD1 TRBV6-1 - TRBJ1-5
TGTGCCAGCAGCTTAGATCGGAGAGGAAACACCATATATTTT CASSLDRRGNTIYF - TRBV11-2 - TRBJ1-3
TGTGCCTGGAGTGTCTCCCCCTTGGGCAATCAGCCCCAGCATTTT CAWSVSPLGNQPQHF - TRBV30 - TRBJ1-5
TGTGCCAGTTGGGGGACAGGGGTTCCGAACACTGAAGCTTTCTTT CASWGTGVPNTEAFF TRBD1 TRBV19 - TRBJ1-1
TGTGCCATCAGTGAGGAGGGACCGGGACTAGCGGGAGGAGGCCAGTACTTC CAISEEGPGLAGGGQYF TRBD2 TRBV10-3 - TRBJ2-5
TGTGCCAGCTCACCCGTCTTTCAGGGGGCATTGGACACTGAAGCTTTCTTT CASSPVFQGALDTEAFF TRBD1 TRBV18 - TRBJ1-1
TGTGCCAGCAGTCTGACACTTTGGGGACCGAGGATTACTTCTGGGGCCAACGTCCTGACTTTC CASSLTLWGPRITSGANVLTF - TRBV28 - TRBJ2-6
TGTGCCAGCAGCTCCCGGGACCAAGCAAACACCGGGGAGCTGTTTTTT CASSSRDQANTGELFF - TRBV7-9 - TRBJ2-2
TGTGCCAGCAGCTTAGGCTTGCGGGGGGTGAAAGAGACCCAGTACTTC CASSLGLRGVKETQYF TRBD2 TRBV7-6 - TRBJ2-5
TGCGCCAGCAGCTTGCAGGGGGCTAGCGCTTACCGGGAAAAACTGTTTTTT CASSLQGASAYREKLFF TRBD1 TRBV5-1 - TRBJ1-4
TGTGCCAGCAGCTTAGTTCTAGCGGGGGGCCAGGAGACCCAGTACTTC CASSLVLAGGQETQYF TRBD2 TRBV11-2 - TRBJ2-5
TGTGCCAGCAGCCACAGACTGAACACTGAAGCTTTCTTT CASSHRLNTEAFF - TRBV7-9 - TRBJ1-1
TGTGCCAGCAGCTTACCAGGTCCCACTGAAGCTTTCTTT CASSLPGPTEAFF - TRBV7-4 - TRBJ1-1
TGTGCCAGCAGCTTGGCCAGCGATCGGGAGCAGTTCTTC CASSLASDREQFF - TRBV5-4 - TRBJ2-1
TGTGCCAGCAGGTGGACAGTTAATCAGCCCCAGCATTTT CASRWTVNQPQHF - TRBV6-6 - TRBJ1-5
TGTGCCAGCAGCTTAGCGGGGTCTGGAAACACCATATATTTT CASSLAGSGNTIYF - TRBV7-8 - TRBJ1-3
TGTGCCAGCAGCCAAGATCTAGCGGGGGATCCGTACTTC CASSQDLAGDPYF TRBD2 TRBV14 - TRBJ2-7
TGTGCCAGTAGTATCCGGGACACCTGGGGAGCTTTCTTT CASSIRDTWGAFF - TRBV19 - TRBJ1-1
TGTGCCAGCAGTTACCGACAGGGGTCAATGCATGGCTACACCTTC CASSYRQGSMHGYTF TRBD1 TRBV6-5 - TRBJ1-2
TGTGCCAGTAGTATAGATCTGACAAAGCCCCAGCATTTT CASSIDLTKPQHF - TRBV19 few TRBJ1-5
TGTGCCAGCAGCCATCTTAGAGGGGGCCGGGATGATGGCTACACCTTC CASSHLRGGRDDGYTF TRBD1 TRBV3-1/TRBV3-2 - TRBJ1-2
TGTGCCAGCAGTTTAATAAAACAGCGAGCTTTCTTT CASSLIKQRAFF - TRBV28 - TRBJ1-1
TGTGCCACAACCGGGACAGGGAATGAAAAACTGTTTTTT CATTGTGNEKLFF TRBD1 TRBV28 once TRBJ1-4
TGTGCCAGCAGTCCCCTAGCGGGCGCGTACAATGAGCAGTTCTTC CASSPLAGAYNEQFF TRBD2 TRBV6-5 - TRBJ2-1
TGTGCCAGCTCGCCGAACACAGGGATCTCCTATGGCTACACCTTC CASSPNTGISYGYTF - TRBV18 - TRBJ1-2
TGTGCCTGGAGTGGGCAGTATAATTCACCCCTCCACTTT CAWSGQYNSPLHF - TRBV30 few TRBJ1-6
TGTGCCAGTAGTATATCTCCGGGGCCCATAGACAATCAGCCCCAGCATTTT CASSISPGPIDNQPQHF - TRBV19 - TRBJ1-5
TGTGCCAGCAGCCACCCTAGCGGGGGGCCCAGTCTCTCCTACAATGAGCAGTTCTTC CASSHPSGGPSLSYNEQFF TRBD2 TRBV5-4 few TRBJ2-1
TGTGCCAGTCGACAGGGGGGCTACGAGCAGTACTTC CASRQGGYEQYF TRBD1 TRBV19 - TRBJ2-7
TGCGCCAGCAGCTTGGATCATGCGACAGGGGGGATCTACGAGCAGTACTTC CASSLDHATGGIYEQYF TRBD1 TRBV5-1 - TRBJ2-7
TGCAGCGTTGTGGGAGACGGAAACACCATATATTTT CSVVGDGNTIYF - TRBV29-1 - TRBJ1-3
TGCGCCAGCAGCCAAGGAAGAGATCAGGAGCAGTACTTC CASSQGRDQEQYF - TRBV4-1 - TRBJ2-7
TGTGCCAGCAGCCTCCGGGACAGGGGTCCTCCCTACGAGCAGTACTTC CASSLRDRGPPYEQYF TRBD1 TRBV7-6 once TRBJ2-7
TGTGCCAGCAGCGATGGGGGACTGTTTGGGGGCTACACCTTC CASSDGGLFGGYTF - TRBV9 - TRBJ1-2
TGTGCCAGCACCAAGCAGGGTACAGTTATCCACGAGCAGTACTTC CASTKQGTVIHEQYF - TRBV6-5 - TRBJ2-7
TGTGCCAGCAGCTTCCGCTACCAGACGAGCTCCTACGAGCAGTACTTC CASSFRYQTSSYEQYF - TRBV7-2 - TRBJ2-7
TGTGCCAGCAGTGAGTCAGAAACTAATGAAAAACTGTTTTTT CASSESETNEKLFF - TRBV6-1 few TRBJ1-4
TGTGCCAGCAGTGAAGGGCAGAGGATCTATGGCTACACCTTC CASSEGQRIYGYTF - TRBV2 - TRBJ1-2
TGTGCCACCAGCGGCCACCCCGGACGGCCGGTTGGGATGAATGAGCAGTTCTTC CATSGHPGRPVGMNEQFF - TRBV15 - TRBJ2-1
TGTGCCAGCAGCTTACGACAAACGCAGTATTTT CASSLRQTQYF - TRBV7-2 - TRBJ2-3
TGTGCCAGCGGCGCGAGGACAGGGCGGAACACTGAAGCTTTCTTT CASGARTGRNTEAFF TRBD1 TRBV2 - TRBJ1-1